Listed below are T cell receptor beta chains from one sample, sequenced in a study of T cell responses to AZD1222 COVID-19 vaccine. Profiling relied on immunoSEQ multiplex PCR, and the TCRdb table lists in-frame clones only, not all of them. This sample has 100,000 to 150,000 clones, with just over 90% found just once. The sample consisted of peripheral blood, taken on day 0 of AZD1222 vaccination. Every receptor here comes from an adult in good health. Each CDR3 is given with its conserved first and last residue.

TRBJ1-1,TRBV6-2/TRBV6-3,CASSYPVFMVGGSAEAFF
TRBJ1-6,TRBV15,CATSRSFSGVNSPLHF
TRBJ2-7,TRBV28,CASSNTVGSYEQYF
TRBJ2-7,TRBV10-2,CASSPGLAGDEQYF
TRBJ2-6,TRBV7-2,CASTPPAGVGANVLTF
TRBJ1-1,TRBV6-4,CASSLDRGNTEAFF
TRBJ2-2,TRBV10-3,CAISVRGGHLPGELFF
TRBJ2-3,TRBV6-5,CAVLVGSTDTQYF
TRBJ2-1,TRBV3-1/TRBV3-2,CASSQGLVPSGGQYNEQFF
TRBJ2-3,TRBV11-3,CASSLGPLPKAADTQYF
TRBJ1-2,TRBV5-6,CASSLEGSAYGYTF
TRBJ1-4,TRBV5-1,CASSKLWGKSEKLFF
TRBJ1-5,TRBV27,CASGQKTGADQPQHF
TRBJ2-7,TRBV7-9,CASSPGTVAYEQYF
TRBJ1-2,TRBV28,CASTQGWGGYTF
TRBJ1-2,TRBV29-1,CSASGGGAWGYTF
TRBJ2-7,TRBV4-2,CASSPFETGYHEQYF
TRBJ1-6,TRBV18,CASSPAGLNSPLHF
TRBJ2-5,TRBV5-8,CASSLGLAGAGSQETQYF
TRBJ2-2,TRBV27,CASSFPSGGATGELFF
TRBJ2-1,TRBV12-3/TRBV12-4,CASLLRNEQFF
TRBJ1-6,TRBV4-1,CASSQGSGGNSPLHF
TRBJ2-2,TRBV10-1,CASSDNTNTGELFF
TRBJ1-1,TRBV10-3,CAISEGQGNTEAFF
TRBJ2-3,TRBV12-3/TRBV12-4,CASSPRGATQYF
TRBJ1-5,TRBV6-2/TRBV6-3,CASSYAINQPQHF